The source of this T cell receptor beta chain is a study of blood T cells in healthy people across ages. Study-wide results and limits: Shifts in expanded clonotypes may have been confounded by donor CMV status, which was unknown.

It was with a sample-barcoded 5' primer and a J-beta primer mix that a second PCR of roughly 6 to 12 cycles was run. TCRdb processed the 5' RACE reads anew with MiXCR; each CDR3 protein has one entry. This sample yields over 1,300,000 distinct CDR3 sequences, of which 59% are seen a single time; roughly 6.3% belongs to the top ten. Note on this clonotype: No antigen is known for it.

Sample donors were healthy Caucasian individuals that came from Russia, aged roughly 6 to 95. The study isolated at least 6 million PBMCs from each sample. The CDR3 is 15 residues long. V lost 5 bases, J lost 4 bases, and 17 bases lay in between. Germline V CDR1 and CDR2: MNHEY, SVGEGT. The receptor was isolated from a man in his late teens or twenties in good health. The chain uses TRBV6-2 or TRBV6-3 and TRBJ1-1; D is possibly TRBD1 (5 bases). Sequenced sample: blood. The CDR3 DNA sequence: TGTGCCAGCAGTGACAATGTTGGGGGAGGCACTGAAGCTTTCTTT. Protein: CASSDNVGGGTEAFF.